These 22 T cell receptor beta chains originate from one sample sequenced in a study of regulatory T cells in long-lasting Graves disease. Through Arm-PCR of CDR3 regions and iRepertoire HTBI primers, TCR beta libraries were built. TCRdb re-called the multiplex PCR reads with MiXCR, one entry per CDR3 protein. This table has 680,000 or so distinct CDR3 sequences, around 15% appearing once. The time point was: newly diagnosed GD, antithyroid drugs for less than 3 months. From RNA extracted from PBMCs, the TCR library was made. These data were likewise used in another study, on T cells in Graves' hyperthyroidism and ophthalmopathy.

Specimen: peripheral blood mononuclear cells (PBMCs), collected at new diagnosis, from a patient treated with antithyroid drugs. The source is a woman aged 30 to 39 with Graves disease.

This clonotype was detected a few times. The V call is TRBV27, the J call TRBJ2-7, with TRBD2 identical over 11 bases. Germline lookup yields CDR1 MNHEY and CDR2 SMNVEV (reference sequence). After removal of 10 bases from V and 4 bases from J, the junction contained 9 bases not matched to a gene. The CDR3 length is 14 residues. The CDR3 here is CATQLAGGAYEQYF. CDR3 nucleotide sequence: TGTGCCACCCAGCTAGCGGGAGGTGCATACGAGCAGTACTTC.

This clonotype was detected ten times or more. This rearrangement joins TRBV3-1 to TRBJ1-2; D gene ambiguous. V was shortened by 1 base and J by 4 bases, with 13 bases between the two germline ends. CDR1 and CDR2 from the germline V gene are LGHDT and YNNKEL (reference sequence). This CDR3 spans 15 amino acids. The CDR3 region has the DNA TGTGCCAGCAGCCAAGGGATCAGTACCTTCTATGGCTACACCTTC. Residues: CASSQGISTFYGYTF.

This clonotype was seen a few times. V and J are TRBV29-1 and TRBJ2-7; the D gene is possibly TRBD2 (5 bases). Germline V CDR1 and CDR2: SQVTM, ANQGSEA. With 7 bases removed from V and 2 bases from J, the gap between germline ends came to 15 bases. This CDR3 is 13 amino acids long. The CDR3 DNA reads as TGCAGCGCGATCCCGGGGAGAGCCTACGAGCAGTACTTC. Protein: CSAIPGRAYEQYF.

As concerns this clonotype: Since a much larger clone is just one base distant, this may be a read error. The chain combines TRBV28 with TRBJ2-7; D not certain. Deletions cut 6 bases from V and 2 bases from J, with 11 bases between. The CDR3 sequence is 13 residues long. CDR1 and CDR2 (germline): MDHEN, SYDVKM. The CDR3: CASRLEQPYEQYF. CDR3 bases: TGTGCCAGCAGGTTAGAACAGCCCTACGAGCAGTACTTC.

CDR3 residues: CASSFRQGGNIQYF. The DNA for the CDR3 is TGTGCCAGCAGCTTTCGACAGGGAGGGAACATTCAGTACTTC. The V and J genes are TRBV13 and TRBJ2-4, with D possibly being TRBD1 or TRBD2 (7 bases each). The CDR3 runs to 14 residues. V was pared by 3 bases and J by 7 bases, with 13 bases between. The V gene's germline CDR1 is PRHDT and CDR2 FYEKMQ (reference sequence).

In this sample, this clonotype turned up many times. V usage is TRBV6-1 and J usage is TRBJ1-4; D perhaps matches TRBD1 (6 bases). With 7 bases removed from V and 6 bases from J, the gap between germline ends came to 15 bases. Germline V gene data show CDR1 as MNHNS and CDR2 as SASEGT. The CDR3 runs to 14 residues. As DNA, the CDR3 is TGTGCCAGCACCTTGGGGGGGGGCCATGAAAAACTGTTTTTT. This sequence encodes CASTLGGGHEKLFF.

The genes are TRBV2 and TRBJ2-3; D gene ambiguous. The CDR3 is made up of 14 amino acids. Trimming shortened V by 5 bases and J by 4 bases, and 13 bases separated the two germline ends. The germline gives CDR1 SNHLY, CDR2 FYNNEI. The CDR3 protein is CASSPGRIADTQYF. Written as DNA, the CDR3 is TGTGCCAGCAGTCCCGGCAGGATCGCAGATACGCAGTATTTT.

As regards this clonotype: A read error is possible here, since a much larger clone lies one base away. This sequence joins TRBV12-3 or TRBV12-4 and TRBJ2-1; TRBD2 matches at 8 bases. The J call may be in error: the DNA end matches TRBJ2-4 better. The CDR3 is 14 residues long. The CDR3 region is CANTLSGTKNIQYF. The DNA for the CDR3 is TGTGCCAACACCCTTAGCGGGACCAAAAACATTCAGTACTTC.

This chain links TRBV28 with TRBJ1-2; D perhaps matches TRBD1 (6 bases). CDR3 size: 15 residues. Germline lookup yields CDR1 MDHEN and CDR2 SYDVKM. Trimming cost V 6 bases and J 1 base, with 15 bases left between them. CDR3 sequence reads: CASRLQGKNNYGYTF. The CDR3 DNA follows: TGTGCCAGCAGGCTACAGGGAAAGAATAACTATGGCTACACCTTC.

This sequence joins TRBV29-1 and TRBJ2-1; maybe TRBD1 (5 bases). The V and J ends lost 5 bases and 7 bases respectively, with 9 bases between them. The CDR3 has 11 amino acids. Germline lookup yields CDR1 SQVTM and CDR2 ANQGSEA. CDR3 in amino acids: CSVPGINEQFF. CDR3 coding DNA: TGCAGCGTTCCAGGGATTAATGAGCAGTTCTTC.

This clonotype was observed many times. The chain joins TRBV24-1 to TRBJ2-5; D uncertain. The germline V gene has CDR1 KGHDR and CDR2 SFDVKD. The CDR3 contains 14 residues. V lost 4 bases to trimming and J lost 5 bases, with 13 bases between them. Here the CDR3 reads CATSDSALLETQYF. The CDR3 nucleotides read TGTGCCACCAGTGACAGCGCCCTGCTGGAGACCCAGTACTTC.

CDR3 sequence (DNA): TGCAGTGCTAGAGACGGGGACAGGGGAGAGACCCAGTACTTC. It is translated as CSARDGDRGETQYF. This sequence joins TRBV20-1 and TRBJ2-5; 10 nucleotides align to TRBD1. CDR3 length equals 14 residues. Germline CDR1 DFQATT, CDR2 SNEGSKA (reference sequence). The trim removed 0 bases at V and 4 bases at J, leaving 2 bases unmatched.

V and J are TRBV15 and TRBJ2-3, with D possibly called TRBD1 or TRBD2 (5 bases each). The J call may be incorrect, as the DNA end agrees better with TRBJ2-5. This CDR3 region has 15 residues. Germline V CDR1 and CDR2: LNHNV, YYDKDF (reference sequence). The CDR3 region has the DNA TGTGCCACCAGCAGGGGGACGGGGATCGTAGAGACCCAGTACTTC. This gives the protein CATSRGTGIVETQYF.

This clonotype was observed a handful of times. V gene TRBV20-1 combines with J gene TRBJ2-1; 10 bases are shared with TRBD2. The CDR3 is 15 amino acids. The germline CDR1 and CDR2 sequences are DFQATT and SNEGSKA (reference sequence). The V and J ends lost 2 bases and 0 bases, in that order; junction bases with no gene match: 1. CDR3 in amino acids: CSARLAGVSYNEQFF. The CDR3, as DNA: TGCAGTGCTAGACTAGCGGGAGTCTCCTACAATGAGCAGTTCTTC.

This chain links TRBV20-1 with TRBJ1-2, with TRBD1 as a possible D gene (5 bases). Trimming stripped 4 bases from V and 5 bases from J, with 23 bases between. Germline V gives CDR1 DFQATT, CDR2 SNEGSKA (reference sequence). CDR3 size: 16 residues. CDR3 DNA: TGCAGTGCTAAACTAGGGTTTGGGGCAGGACCTTATGGCTACACCTTC. Its translation is CSAKLGFGAGPYGYTF.

At least ten counts were recorded for this clonotype. V is TRBV7-9 and J is TRBJ1-2; D is unresolved. V lost 6 bases, J lost 4 bases, and 18 bases lay in between. Germline-derived CDR1 and CDR2 are SEHNR and FQNEAQ (reference sequence). There are 15 residues in the CDR3. The DNA for the CDR3 is TGTGCCAGCAGTGCTGGGCCGGGGAATGGCTATGGCTACACCTTC. Translated, it gives CASSAGPGNGYGYTF.

The table lists this clonotype with a few counts. The chain links TRBV6-1 to TRBJ2-2; unclear D gene. Between the trimmed V and J ends, which lost 6 bases and 5 bases, there was a span of 10 bases. The CDR3 has 13 amino acids. Germline V CDR1 and CDR2: MNHNS, SASEGT. CDR3 amino acids: CASSRDLTGELFF. DNA for the CDR3: TGTGCCAGCAGCCGCGACTTGACCGGGGAGCTGTTTTTT.

The V and J genes are TRBV11-3 and TRBJ2-2, with a tentative D call TRBD2 (5 bases). The CDR3 is 15 amino acids. Trimming took 2 bases from V and 5 from J, leaving 12 bases between them. Germline V CDR1 and CDR2: SGHNT, YENEEA. For the CDR3, the DNA is TGTGCCAGCAGCTTATGGGGAGATGGAACCGGGGAGCTGTTTTTT. The encoded protein is CASSLWGDGTGELFF.

This clonotype was recorded a few times. The chain combines TRBV18 with TRBJ2-3; D gene uncertain. The V gene lost 3 bases and the J gene lost 2 bases, with 15 bases spanning the gap. From germline, CDR1 is KGHSH and CDR2 LQKENI. This CDR3 is 16 amino acids long. The DNA for the CDR3 is TGTGCCAGCTCACCTTTGACCGATGTCTACACAGATACGCAGTATTTT. This gives the protein CASSPLTDVYTDTQYF.

This clonotype has more than one count but fewer than ten. The chain is built from TRBV7-9 and TRBJ1-1, with D possibly being TRBD1 (5 bases). V was pared by 4 bases and J by 0 bases, with 12 bases between. The CDR3 extends over 15 amino acids. The germline CDR1 and CDR2 sequences are SEHNR and FQNEAQ (reference sequence). CDR3 loop: CASSSSNRLNTEAFF. The DNA for the CDR3 is TGTGCCAGCAGCTCCAGCAACAGGTTGAACACTGAAGCTTTCTTT.

This clonotype was counted many times. The chain employs TRBV7-9 and TRBJ2-5; TRBD2 is a possible D gene (5 bases). The germline V gene encodes CDR1 SEHNR and CDR2 FQNEAQ (reference sequence). The CDR3 runs to 13 residues. V was pared by 7 bases and J by 5 bases, with 14 bases between. The CDR3 coding sequence is TGTGCCAGCAACTTGGAGGTTAGGGAGACCCAGTACTTC. Its translation: CASNLEVRETQYF.

This clonotype was observed at least ten times. The V call is TRBV30, the J call TRBJ2-7; 11 bases match TRBD1. Trimming cost V 3 bases and J 11 bases; bases outside gene matches: 21. The V gene's germline CDR1 is GTSNPN and CDR2 SVGIG (reference sequence). The CDR3 has 17 amino acids. The CDR3 sequence: CAWRGTELPGQGEAEYF. The CDR3 nucleotides are TGTGCCTGGAGAGGCACCGAATTACCGGGACAGGGGGAGGCGGAGTACTTC.